Below are 17 T cell receptor beta chains sequenced from a single sample in a study of cytomegalovirus exposure and HLA in healthy donors. The PCR ran on 60 Vbeta and 13 Jbeta primers. TCRdb keeps only in-frame clones here, not all; method: immunoSEQ multiplex PCR. The sample shows 30,000 to 45,000 clones, and about 8.9% sits with its ten largest clones. The sequencing input was PBMCs. Every receptor here comes from a middle-aged man in good health and CMV-seropositive.

The chain carries TRBV4-3 and TRBJ1-5, with D perhaps TRBD1 (5 bases). The CDR3 runs to 15 residues. The germline CDR1 and CDR2 sequences are LGHNA and YSLEER. Trimming left V 0 bases short and J 6 bases short, with 12 bases between. Here the CDR3 reads CASSQDPGIGQPQHF. The CDR3 DNA reads TGCGCCAGCAGCCAAGATCCAGGGATTGGTCAGCCCCAGCATTTT.

CDR3 in DNA: TGTGCCAGCAACTTTGGGCTAGCGGGGGGGGATACGCAGTATTTT. As protein: CASNFGLAGGDTQYF. The chain is built from TRBV11-3 and TRBJ2-3; TRBD2 matches 12 bases. CDR1 and CDR2 from the germline V gene are SGHNT and YENEEA. This CDR3 has 15 residues. V was pared by 7 bases and J by 6 bases, with 8 bases of the junction left unmatched.

The rearrangement uses TRBV7-9 and TRBJ1-1, with a tentative D call TRBD1 (5 bases). Germline CDR1 and CDR2: SEHNR and FQNEAQ (reference sequence). This CDR3 comprises 16 residues. The V and J ends lost 5 bases and 0 bases respectively, with 16 bases between them. The CDR3 sequence: CASSLELGGLNTEAFF. The DNA for the CDR3 is TGTGCCAGCAGCCTCGAACTGGGGGGTTTGAACACTGAAGCTTTCTTT.

This chain connects TRBV5-4 to TRBJ2-7; TRBD1 is a possible D gene (6 bases). With 2 bases removed from V and 2 bases from J, the gap between germline ends came to 11 bases. The germline V gene has CDR1 SGHNT and CDR2 YYREEE (reference sequence). The CDR3 consists of 14 residues. The CDR3 reads CASSFRDTTYEQYF. The CDR3 region has the DNA TGTGCCAGCAGCTTTCGGGACACGACCTACGAGCAGTACTTC.

The genes are TRBV30 and TRBJ1-2; no reliable D call. V lost 5 bases and J 1 base, leaving 11 bases between the germline ends. The CDR3 runs 13 residues. CDR1 and CDR2 from the germline V gene are GTSNPN and SVGIG (reference sequence). The CDR3 region has the DNA TGTGCCTGGGATCGGGCGGGTAACTATGGCTACACCTTC. The encoded protein is CAWDRAGNYGYTF.

The rearrangement links TRBV2 to TRBJ1-6; D might be TRBD1 (5 bases). The CDR3 loop spans 14 amino acids. CDR1 and CDR2 from the germline V gene are SNHLY and FYNNEI. V was trimmed by 8 bases and J by 7 bases, leaving 15 bases between them. The CDR3 DNA follows: TGTGCCAGCTGGGACTTTCAAGGGAATTCACCCCTCCACTTT. It specifies CASWDFQGNSPLHF.

The chain uses TRBV6-4 and TRBJ2-2; tentative D call: TRBD1 (6 bases). CDR1 is MRHNA, CDR2 SNTAGT, per germline. The CDR3 covers 18 residues. Trimming took off 0 bases at V and 1 base at J, with 15 bases between the two ends. The CDR3 loop reads CASSDSSRPGQNTGELFF. The CDR3 DNA reads as TGTGCCAGCAGTGACTCGTCTCGGCCGGGACAGAACACCGGGGAGCTGTTTTTT.

This sequence joins TRBV4-3 and TRBJ2-3, with D perhaps matching TRBD2 (6 bases). This CDR3 contains 15 residues. The V and J ends lost 2 bases and 1 base respectively, with 10 bases between them. The germline V gene encodes CDR1 LGHNA and CDR2 YSLEER. In DNA form, the CDR3 reads TGCGCCAGCAGCCAATTCGCTAGCGGCACAGATACGCAGTATTTT. It encodes CASSQFASGTDTQYF.

This chain links TRBV11-3 with TRBJ2-1; 12 bases are shared with TRBD2. The CDR3 is 17 amino acids. The V and J ends lost 5 bases and 7 bases, in that order; junction bases with no gene match: 12. The germline CDR1 and CDR2 sequences are SGHNT and YENEEA. CDR3 in DNA: TGTGCCAGCAGCCTAGGTTCGACTAGCGGGAGAATTAATGAGCAGTTCTTC. Protein: CASSLGSTSGRINEQFF.

The genes are TRBV6-1 and TRBJ1-2; tentative D call: TRBD1 (5 bases). There are 14 residues in the CDR3. CDR1 is MNHNS and CDR2 is SASEGT in the germline V gene. V lost 2 bases and J 7 bases, leaving 14 bases between the germline ends. The CDR3, as DNA: TGTGCCAGCAGTGAATTGGTGACAGCGGGTGGCTACACCTTC. This sequence encodes CASSELVTAGGYTF.

The chain uses TRBV19 and TRBJ2-2, with D maybe TRBD1 (5 bases). Germline CDR1 reads LNHDA; CDR2 reads SQIVND (reference sequence). There are 16 residues in the CDR3. Trimming cost V 7 bases and J 0 bases, with 15 bases left between them. For the CDR3, the DNA is TGTGCCAGTAATAAGTGGGGCAGGGCGAACACCGGGGAGCTGTTTTTT. This sequence encodes CASNKWGRANTGELFF.

The V gene is TRBV7-2, the J gene TRBJ2-3, with a weak D call TRBD2 (6 bases). V was clipped by 7 bases and J by 2 bases, with 16 bases between them. Germline V gives CDR1 SGHTA, CDR2 FQGNSA. The CDR3 totals 15 residues. CDR3 bases: TGTGCCAGCACCTCTAGCGCCATGTCCACAGATACGCAGTATTTT. Translation gives CASTSSAMSTDTQYF.

The gene calls are TRBV6-5 and TRBJ1-1; possible D gene TRBD1, 5 bases. The V and J ends lost 5 bases and 1 base respectively, with 14 bases between them. Germline V gene lookup returns CDR1 MNHEY and CDR2 SVGAGI. The CDR3 consists of 15 residues. This CDR3 is CASSTARQGNTEAFF. CDR3 in DNA: TGTGCCAGCAGTACCGCCCGGCAGGGGAACACTGAAGCTTTCTTT.

V usage is TRBV6-4 and J usage is TRBJ2-3; TRBD1 matches 9 bases. This CDR3 region has 15 residues. Germline loops: CDR1 MRHNA, CDR2 SNTAGT. Trimming took 4 bases from V and 0 from J; bases not matched to a gene: 2. The CDR3 nucleotides are TGTGCCAGCAGTGTGGACAGGGGTAGCACAGATACGCAGTATTTT. Encoded protein: CASSVDRGSTDTQYF.

The J gene is TRBJ2-7, the V gene TRBV11-2; D is unresolved. This CDR3 region has 13 residues. Per germline, CDR1 SGHAT and CDR2 FQNNGV. Trimming cost V 7 bases and J 0 bases, with 10 bases left between them. The CDR3 sequence is CASTPSSSYEQYF. As DNA, the CDR3 is TGTGCCAGCACGCCGAGCTCCTCCTACGAGCAGTACTTC.

This sequence joins TRBV2 and TRBJ1-1; TRBD1 is a possible D gene (6 bases). CDR3 length: 13 residues. CDR1 and CDR2 from the germline V gene are SNHLY and FYNNEI. V lost 4 bases, J lost 8 bases, and 14 bases lay in between. CDR3 loop: CASSGRVGAEAFF. CDR3 coding DNA: TGTGCCAGCAGTGGCAGGGTGGGGGCGGAAGCTTTCTTT.

This chain links TRBV10-3 with TRBJ1-2; D is uncertain. Trimming removed 0 bases from V and 4 bases from J, with 6 bases in between. Germline CDR1 reads ENHRY; CDR2 reads SYGVKD. This CDR3 has 13 residues. The CDR3 loop is CAISESERYGYTF. CDR3 nucleotide sequence: TGTGCCATCAGTGAGTCGGAGCGCTATGGCTACACCTTC.